This T cell receptor (beta chain) was identified during a study of glioma-infiltrating T cells. General study findings and limits: Tissue and blood shared very few CDR3 sequences. Tissue-blood divergence was below expectation in non-neoplastic patients, above in gliomas.

This clonotype was counted ten times or more. Its cognate antigen is unknown. TCR alpha and beta CDR3 regions were amplified from RNA using iRepertoire nested multiplex PCR. Input was about 85-400 ng of tissue mRNA or PBMC total RNA. TCRdb re-derived calls from the multiplex PCR reads in MiXCR, one entry per CDR3 protein. This table has around 100,000 distinct CDR3 sequences, 29% appearing once. The length of the CDR3 is 14 residues. From germline, CDR1 is MDHEN and CDR2 SYDVKM. Deletions cut 5 bases from V and 8 bases from J, with 15 bases between. This TCR was recovered from a human donor with low-grade glioma or glioblastoma, undergoing nonglioma brain surgery, or in good health (not recorded which). The chain has TRBV28 and TRBJ1-4; no clear D gene. Material: glioma tissue, nonneoplastic brain tissue, or PBMCs (not recorded which). CDR3 in DNA: TGTGCCAGCAGTACCCCGGCCGGCAGAGAAAAACTGTTTTTT. Amino acids: CASSTPAGREKLFF.